A selection of T cell receptor beta chains follows, all from one sample in a study of T cells after yellow fever vaccination. Each CDR3 protein is one row after TCRdb ran MiXCR on the 5' RACE reads. In the table there are about 340,000 distinct CDR3 sequences, under 15% of which are singletons. The sample here was CD4+ T cells sorted from PBMCs, taken 15 days after the yellow fever booster vaccination. These receptor sequences come from a man aged 18 to 30 who received the YFV17D yellow fever vaccine. Both conserved end residues are part of each CDR3. The D gene is left open where the match is weak. Clone size is not always given. Where it is, it says once, few, many or a class for expanded clones.

clone_size,d_call,j_call,v_call,cdr3_nt,cdr3_aa
.,TRBD1,TRBJ1-5,TRBV10-2,TGCGCCAGCAGGCCTTCAGGGGGTTCGCGCAATCAGCCCCAGCATTTT,CASRPSGGSRNQPQHF
few,.,TRBJ1-6,TRBV3-1,TGTGCCAGCAGCCGTAGGCCGACTTTAGTTGATTCACCCCTCCACTTT,CASSRRPTLVDSPLHF
.,.,TRBJ1-1,TRBV19,TGTGCCAGTACCCGGGACGGGAACACTGAAGCTTTCTTT,CASTRDGNTEAFF
.,.,TRBJ2-1,TRBV27,TGTGCCAGCAGTTACAAGGGGGGCCGATACAATGAGCAGTTCTTC,CASSYKGGRYNEQFF
.,TRBD2,TRBJ2-3,TRBV5-1,TGCGCCAGCAGCACAATCCGGGGGGGCCCGATGGGTACGCAGTATTTT,CASSTIRGGPMGTQYF
.,.,TRBJ2-3,TRBV28,TGTGCCAGCAGTTTTCAAGCCCGAAGCACAGATACGCAGTATTTT,CASSFQARSTDTQYF
.,.,TRBJ1-4,TRBV18,TGTGCCAGCTCACCCCCGGGACTAGAAGGGGAAAAACTGTTTTTT,CASSPPGLEGEKLFF
.,TRBD1,TRBJ1-5,TRBV27,TGTGCCAGCGGCGGGACAGTCGAGCAGCCCCAGCATTTT,CASGGTVEQPQHF
many,.,TRBJ2-1,TRBV11-2,TGTGCCAGCAGCTTATCCGGACCAGCTGAGCAGTTCTTC,CASSLSGPAEQFF
many,.,TRBJ2-3,TRBV27,TGTGCCAGCAGTTTATGGAGGGTTCGCACAGATACGCAGTATTTT,CASSLWRVRTDTQYF
.,TRBD1,TRBJ2-3,TRBV6-5,TGTGCCAGCAGTGGGGTTGGACAGGGGGCAGATACGCAGTATTTT,CASSGVGQGADTQYF
few,TRBD2,TRBJ2-1,TRBV7-3,TGTGCCAGCAGCAGTAGCGGGGGGTTAAATGAGCAGTTCTTC,CASSSSGGLNEQFF
.,.,TRBJ2-5,TRBV7-2,TGTGCCAGCAGCGATCGAGGGGCACAAGAGACCCAGTACTTC,CASSDRGAQETQYF
.,TRBD1,TRBJ2-1,TRBV29-1,TGCAGCGCCGAACGGGACAGGGAATACGATGAGCAGTTCTTC,CSAERDREYDEQFF
.,.,TRBJ1-4,TRBV6-6,TGTGCCAGCAGTGAGCCACAGGGAGCTAATGAAAAACTGTTTTTT,CASSEPQGANEKLFF
few,.,TRBJ2-5,TRBV5-6,TGTGCCAGCAGCTCAAAAGCTACTCAAGAGACCCAGTACTTC,CASSSKATQETQYF
few,.,TRBJ1-2,TRBV4-1,TGCGCCAGCAGCCAAGATGGCTGGGGAACAGCCGACTATGGCTACACCTTC,CASSQDGWGTADYGYTF
few,.,TRBJ2-3,TRBV20-1,TGCAGTGCCACGGAGACTAGCACAGATACGCAGTATTTT,CSATETSTDTQYF
many,TRBD1,TRBJ1-5,TRBV2,TGTGCCAGCAGTAACCCCCGGGACAGCCCGTATAGCAATCAGCCCCAGCATTTT,CASSNPRDSPYSNQPQHF
.,.,TRBJ2-1,TRBV3-1,TGTGCCTTTAAGATACTCGATGAGCAGTTCTTC,CAFKILDEQFF
few,TRBD1,TRBJ1-2,TRBV5-5,TGTGCCAGCAGCATTTACACAGGGGGCGTCCGGAACACCTTC,CASSIYTGGVRNTF
.,.,TRBJ2-3,TRBV2,TGTGCCAGCAGTGAACTTTTTATGGATACGCAGTATTTT,CASSELFMDTQYF